The T cell receptor (beta chain) described here comes from a study of T cell responses to AZD1222 COVID-19 vaccine. The study's findings and limits: Close to half of all spike-specific TCRs reportedly target regions of the variants that are unmutated. Repertoire samples came only from after the peak T cell response.

Generated by immunoSEQ multiplex PCR, the TCRdb table keeps only in-frame clones and is missing some. The sample shows about 130,000 clones, roughly 93% of them seen only once. After removal of 10 bases from V and 4 bases from J, the junction contained 8 bases not matched to a gene. This CDR3 comprises 13 residues. Germline-derived CDR1 and CDR2 are LNHDA and SQIVND (reference sequence). This clone was detected once. Its antigen is unknown. This chain connects TRBV19 to TRBJ1-2, with 8 nucleotides matching TRBD1. Sequenced material: peripheral blood, taken on day 0 of AZD1222 vaccination. The sequence came from an adult in good health. The CDR3 DNA reads TGTGCCACCCGGACAGGGACTACCTATGGCTACACCTTC. It yields the protein CATRTGTTYGYTF. The full variable domain, completed using reference TRBV19 and TRBJ1-2, is DGGITQSPKYLFRKEGQNVTLSCEQNLNHDAMYWYRQDPGQGLRLIYYSQIVNDFQKGDIAEGYSVSREKKESFPLTVTSAQKNPTAFYLCATRTGTTYGYTFGSGTRLTVV.